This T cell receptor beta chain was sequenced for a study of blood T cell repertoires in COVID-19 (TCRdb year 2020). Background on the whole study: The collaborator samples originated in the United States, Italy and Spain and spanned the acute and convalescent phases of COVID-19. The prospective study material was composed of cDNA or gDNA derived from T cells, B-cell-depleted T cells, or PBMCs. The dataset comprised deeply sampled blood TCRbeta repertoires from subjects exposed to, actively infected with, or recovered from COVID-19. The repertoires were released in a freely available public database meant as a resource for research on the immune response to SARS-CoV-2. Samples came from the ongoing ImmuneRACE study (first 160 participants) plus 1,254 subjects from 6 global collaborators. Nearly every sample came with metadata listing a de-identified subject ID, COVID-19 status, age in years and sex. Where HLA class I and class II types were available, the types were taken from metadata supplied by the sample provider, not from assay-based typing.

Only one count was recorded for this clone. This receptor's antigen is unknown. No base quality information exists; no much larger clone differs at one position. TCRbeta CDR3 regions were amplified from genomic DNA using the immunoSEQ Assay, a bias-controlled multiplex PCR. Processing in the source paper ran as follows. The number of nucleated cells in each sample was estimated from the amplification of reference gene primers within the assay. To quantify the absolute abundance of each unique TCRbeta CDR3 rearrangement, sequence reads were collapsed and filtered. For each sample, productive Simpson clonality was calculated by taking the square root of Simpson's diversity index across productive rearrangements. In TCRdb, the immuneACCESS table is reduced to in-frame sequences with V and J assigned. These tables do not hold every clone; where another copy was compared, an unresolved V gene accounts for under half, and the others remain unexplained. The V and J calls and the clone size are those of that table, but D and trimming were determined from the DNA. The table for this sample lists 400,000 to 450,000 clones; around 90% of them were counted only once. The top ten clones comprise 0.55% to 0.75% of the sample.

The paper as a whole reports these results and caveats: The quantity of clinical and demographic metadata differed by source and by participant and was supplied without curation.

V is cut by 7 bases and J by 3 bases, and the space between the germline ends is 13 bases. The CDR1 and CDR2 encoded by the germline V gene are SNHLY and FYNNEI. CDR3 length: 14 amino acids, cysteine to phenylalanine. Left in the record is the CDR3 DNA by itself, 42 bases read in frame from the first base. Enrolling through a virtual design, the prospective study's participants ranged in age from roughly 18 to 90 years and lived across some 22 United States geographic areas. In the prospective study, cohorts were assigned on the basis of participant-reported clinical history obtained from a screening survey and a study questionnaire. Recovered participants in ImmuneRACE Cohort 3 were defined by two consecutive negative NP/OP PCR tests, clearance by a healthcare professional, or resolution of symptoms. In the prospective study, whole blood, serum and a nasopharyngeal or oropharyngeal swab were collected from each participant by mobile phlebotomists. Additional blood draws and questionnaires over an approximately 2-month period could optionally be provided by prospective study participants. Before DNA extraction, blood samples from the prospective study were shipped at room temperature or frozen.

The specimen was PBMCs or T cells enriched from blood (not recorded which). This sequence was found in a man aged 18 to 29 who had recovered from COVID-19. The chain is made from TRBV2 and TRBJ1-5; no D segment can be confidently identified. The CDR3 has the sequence CASTLNGYNQPQHF. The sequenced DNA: TGTGCCAGCACCCTGAACGGTTACAATCAGCCCCAGCATTTT.